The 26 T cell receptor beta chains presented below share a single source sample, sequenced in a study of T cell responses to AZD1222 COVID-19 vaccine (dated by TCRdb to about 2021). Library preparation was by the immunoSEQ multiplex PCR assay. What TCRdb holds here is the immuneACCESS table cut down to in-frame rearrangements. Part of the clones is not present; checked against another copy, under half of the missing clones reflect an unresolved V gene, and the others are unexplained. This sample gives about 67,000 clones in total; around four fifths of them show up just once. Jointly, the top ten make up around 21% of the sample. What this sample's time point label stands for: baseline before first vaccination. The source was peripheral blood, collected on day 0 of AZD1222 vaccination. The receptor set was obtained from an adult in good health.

The CDR3 DNA follows: TGTGCCAGCAGCCAAGGACGCATTCAGTACTTC. This translates into CASSQGRIQYF. V is TRBV7-3 and J is TRBJ2-4; the D is unclear. The V end was cut by 5 bases, the J end by 9 bases, with 8 bases between. Germline V gene sequence: CDR1 SGHTA, CDR2 FQGTGA. This CDR3 is built from 11 residues.

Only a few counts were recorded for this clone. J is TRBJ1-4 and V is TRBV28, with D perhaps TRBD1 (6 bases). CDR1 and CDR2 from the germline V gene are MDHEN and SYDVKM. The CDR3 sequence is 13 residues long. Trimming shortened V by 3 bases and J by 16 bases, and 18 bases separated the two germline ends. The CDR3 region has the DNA TGTGCCAGCAGTTTGCGGTCGTCAGGGGCTGGGTTTTTT. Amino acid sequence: CASSLRSSGAGFF.

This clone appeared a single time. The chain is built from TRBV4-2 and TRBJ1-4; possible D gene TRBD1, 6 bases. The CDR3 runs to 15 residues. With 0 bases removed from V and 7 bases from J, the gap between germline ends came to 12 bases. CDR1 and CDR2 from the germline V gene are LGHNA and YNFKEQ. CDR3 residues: CASSQDAGQFEKLFF. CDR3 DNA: TGTGCCAGCAGCCAAGACGCCGGACAGTTTGAAAAACTGTTTTTT.

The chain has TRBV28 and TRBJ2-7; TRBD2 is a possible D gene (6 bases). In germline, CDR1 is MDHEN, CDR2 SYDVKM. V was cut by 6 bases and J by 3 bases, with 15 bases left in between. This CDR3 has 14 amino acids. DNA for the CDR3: TGTGCCAGCAGCCTCCTGGCGGGGTACTACGAGCAGTACTTC. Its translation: CASSLLAGYYEQYF.

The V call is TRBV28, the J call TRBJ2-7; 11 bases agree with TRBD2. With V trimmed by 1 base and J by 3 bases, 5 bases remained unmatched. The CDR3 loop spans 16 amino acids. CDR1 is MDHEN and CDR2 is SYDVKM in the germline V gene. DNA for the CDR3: TGTGCCAGCAGTTTATTTTTGACTAGCGGGAACTACGAGCAGTACTTC. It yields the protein CASSLFLTSGNYEQYF.

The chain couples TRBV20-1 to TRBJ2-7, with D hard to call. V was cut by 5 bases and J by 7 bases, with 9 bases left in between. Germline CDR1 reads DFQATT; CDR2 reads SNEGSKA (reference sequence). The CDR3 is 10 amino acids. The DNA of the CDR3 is TGCAGTGCTCACTCTAAAGAGCAGTACTTC. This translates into CSAHSKEQYF.

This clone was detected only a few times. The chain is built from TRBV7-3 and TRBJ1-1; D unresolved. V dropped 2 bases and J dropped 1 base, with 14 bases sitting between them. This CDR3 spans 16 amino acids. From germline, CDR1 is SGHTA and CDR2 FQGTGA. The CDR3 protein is CASSLVSGGRNTEAFF. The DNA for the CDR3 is TGTGCCAGCAGCTTAGTCTCGGGAGGCAGGAACACTGAAGCTTTCTTT. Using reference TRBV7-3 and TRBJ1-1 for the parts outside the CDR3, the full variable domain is GAGVSQTPSNKVTEKGKYVELRCDPISGHTALYWYRQSLGQGPEFLIYFQGTGAADDSGLPNDRFFAVRPEGSVSTLKIQRTERGDSAVYLCASSLVSGGRNTEAFFGQGTRLTVV.

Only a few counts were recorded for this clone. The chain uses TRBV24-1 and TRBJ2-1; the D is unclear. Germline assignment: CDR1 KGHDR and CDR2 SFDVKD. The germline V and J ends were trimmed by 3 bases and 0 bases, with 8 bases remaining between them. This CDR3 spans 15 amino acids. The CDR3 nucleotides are TGTGCCACCAGTGATGGGCCGAGCTCCTACAATGAGCAGTTCTTC. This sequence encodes CATSDGPSSYNEQFF.

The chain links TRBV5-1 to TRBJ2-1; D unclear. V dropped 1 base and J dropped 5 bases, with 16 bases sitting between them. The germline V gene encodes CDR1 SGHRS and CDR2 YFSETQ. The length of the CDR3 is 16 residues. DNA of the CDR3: TGCGCCAGCAGCTTGCGTGGCCCAACTCGGGACAATGAGCAGTTCTTC. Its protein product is CASSLRGPTRDNEQFF.

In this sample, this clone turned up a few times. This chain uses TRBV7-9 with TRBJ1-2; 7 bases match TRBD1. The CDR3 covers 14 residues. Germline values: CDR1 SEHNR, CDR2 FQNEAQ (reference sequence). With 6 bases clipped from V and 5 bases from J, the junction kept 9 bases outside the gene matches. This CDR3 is CASSSAGQVYGYTF. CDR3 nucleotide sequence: TGTGCCAGCAGTTCAGCCGGACAGGTTTATGGCTACACCTTC. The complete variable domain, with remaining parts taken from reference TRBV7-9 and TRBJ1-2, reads DTGVSQNPRHKITKRGQNVTFRCDPISEHNRLYWYRQTLGQGPEFLTYFQNEAQLEKSRLLSDRFSAERPKGSFSTLEIQRTEQGDSAMYLCASSSAGQVYGYTFGSGTRLTVV.

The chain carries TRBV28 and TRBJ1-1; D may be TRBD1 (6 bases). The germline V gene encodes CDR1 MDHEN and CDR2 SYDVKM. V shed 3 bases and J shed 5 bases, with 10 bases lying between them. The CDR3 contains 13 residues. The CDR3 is CASSLRGPTEAFF. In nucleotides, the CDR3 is TGTGCCAGCAGTTTGCGGGGGCCTACTGAAGCTTTCTTT.

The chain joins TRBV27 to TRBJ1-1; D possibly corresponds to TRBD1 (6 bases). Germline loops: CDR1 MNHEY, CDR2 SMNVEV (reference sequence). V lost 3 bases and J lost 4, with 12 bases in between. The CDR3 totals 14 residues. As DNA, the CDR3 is TGTGCCAGCAGTTTCGGGGGGGCGGGCACTGAAGCTTTCTTT. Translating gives CASSFGGAGTEAFF.

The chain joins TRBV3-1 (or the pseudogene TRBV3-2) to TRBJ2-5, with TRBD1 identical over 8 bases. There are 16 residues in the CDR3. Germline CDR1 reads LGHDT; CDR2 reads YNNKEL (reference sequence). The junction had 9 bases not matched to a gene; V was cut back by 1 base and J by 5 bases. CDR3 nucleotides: TGTGCCAGCAGCCAAGCGGCCAGGGGGCTTCGGGAGACCCAGTACTTC. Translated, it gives CASSQAARGLRETQYF.

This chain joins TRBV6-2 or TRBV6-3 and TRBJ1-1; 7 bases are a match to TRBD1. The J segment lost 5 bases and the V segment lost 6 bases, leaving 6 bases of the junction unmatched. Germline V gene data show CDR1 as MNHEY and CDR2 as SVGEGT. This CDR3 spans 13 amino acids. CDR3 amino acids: CASSPTGVTEAFF. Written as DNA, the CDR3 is TGTGCCAGCAGCCCAACAGGGGTTACTGAAGCTTTCTTT.

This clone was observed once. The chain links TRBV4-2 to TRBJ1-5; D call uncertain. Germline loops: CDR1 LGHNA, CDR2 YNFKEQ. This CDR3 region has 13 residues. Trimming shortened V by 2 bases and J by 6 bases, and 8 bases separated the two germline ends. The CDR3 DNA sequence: TGTGCCAGCAGCCAATCGGTGGGTCAGCCCCAGCATTTT. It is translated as CASSQSVGQPQHF.

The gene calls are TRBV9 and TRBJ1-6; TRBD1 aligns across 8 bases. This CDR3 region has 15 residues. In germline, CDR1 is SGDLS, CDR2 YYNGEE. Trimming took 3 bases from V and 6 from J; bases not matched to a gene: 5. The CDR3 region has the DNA TGTGCCAGCAGCGCCGCGGGACAGGCTAATTCACCCCTCCACTTT. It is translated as CASSAAGQANSPLHF.

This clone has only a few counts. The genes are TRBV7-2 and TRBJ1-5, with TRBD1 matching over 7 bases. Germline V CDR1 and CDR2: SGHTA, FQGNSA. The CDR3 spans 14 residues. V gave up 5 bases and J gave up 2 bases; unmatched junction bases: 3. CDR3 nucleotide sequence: TGTGCCAGCAGCCCAACAGGGGGCAATCAGCCCCAGCATTTT. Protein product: CASSPTGGNQPQHF.

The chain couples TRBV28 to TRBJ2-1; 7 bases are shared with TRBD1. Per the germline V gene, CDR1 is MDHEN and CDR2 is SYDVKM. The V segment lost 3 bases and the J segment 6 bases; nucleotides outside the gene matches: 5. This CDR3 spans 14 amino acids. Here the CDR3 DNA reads TGTGCCAGCAGTTTGGGACAGATAATCAATGAGCAGTTCTTC. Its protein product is CASSLGQIINEQFF.

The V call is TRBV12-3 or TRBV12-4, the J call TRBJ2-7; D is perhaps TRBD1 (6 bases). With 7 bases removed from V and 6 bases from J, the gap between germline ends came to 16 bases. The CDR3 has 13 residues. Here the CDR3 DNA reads TGTGCCAGCACCACGACAGGATCCCTCGAGCAGTACTTC. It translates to CASTTTGSLEQYF.

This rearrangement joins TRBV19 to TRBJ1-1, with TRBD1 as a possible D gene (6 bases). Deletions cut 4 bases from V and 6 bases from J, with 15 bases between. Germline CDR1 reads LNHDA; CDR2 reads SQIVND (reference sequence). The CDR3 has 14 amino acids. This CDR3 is CASSRGQNFAEAFF. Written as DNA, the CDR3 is TGTGCCAGTAGTAGAGGACAGAATTTCGCTGAAGCTTTCTTT.

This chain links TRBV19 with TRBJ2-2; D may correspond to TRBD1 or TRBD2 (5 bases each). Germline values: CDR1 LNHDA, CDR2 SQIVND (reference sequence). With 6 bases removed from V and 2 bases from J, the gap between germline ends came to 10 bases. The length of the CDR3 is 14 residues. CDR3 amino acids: CASRLGPNTGELFF. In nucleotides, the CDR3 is TGTGCCAGTAGATTGGGACCAAACACCGGGGAGCTGTTTTTT.

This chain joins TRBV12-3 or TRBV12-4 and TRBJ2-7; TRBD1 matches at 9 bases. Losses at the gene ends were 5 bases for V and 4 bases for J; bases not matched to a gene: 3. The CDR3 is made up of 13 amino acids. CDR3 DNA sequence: TGTGCCAGCAGTCCGGGACAGGGATACGAGCAGTACTTC. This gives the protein CASSPGQGYEQYF.

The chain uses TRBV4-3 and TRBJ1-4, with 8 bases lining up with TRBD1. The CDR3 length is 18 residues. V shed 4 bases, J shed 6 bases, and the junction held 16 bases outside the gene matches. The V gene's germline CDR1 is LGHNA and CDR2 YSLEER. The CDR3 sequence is CASSLQRAKGQEYEKLFF. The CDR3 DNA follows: TGCGCCAGCAGCCTCCAGAGGGCAAAGGGACAGGAGTATGAAAAACTGTTTTTT.

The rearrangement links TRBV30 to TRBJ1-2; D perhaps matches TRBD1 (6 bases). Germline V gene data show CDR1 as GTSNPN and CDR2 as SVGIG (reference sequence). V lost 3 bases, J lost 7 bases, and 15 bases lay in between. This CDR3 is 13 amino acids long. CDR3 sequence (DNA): TGTGCCTGGAGGGTAAACAGGGCCGGTGGCTACACCTTC. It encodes CAWRVNRAGGYTF.

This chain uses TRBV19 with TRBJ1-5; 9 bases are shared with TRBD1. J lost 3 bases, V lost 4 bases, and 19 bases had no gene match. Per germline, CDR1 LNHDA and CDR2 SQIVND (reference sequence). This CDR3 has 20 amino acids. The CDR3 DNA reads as TGTGCCAGTAGTACCGGGACCCCGGGACAGGGAGGGGGACACAATCAGCCCCAGCATTTT. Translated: CASSTGTPGQGGGHNQPQHF.

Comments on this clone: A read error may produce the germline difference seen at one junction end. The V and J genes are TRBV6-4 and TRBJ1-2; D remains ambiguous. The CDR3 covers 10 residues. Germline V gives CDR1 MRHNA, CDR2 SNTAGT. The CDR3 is CASRDYGYTF. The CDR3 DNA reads TGTGCCAGCAGGGACTATGGCTACACCTTC.